This T cell receptor (beta chain) is from a study of cytomegalovirus exposure and HLA in healthy donors. General study findings and limits: Another analysis was done later, and it associated approximately 15,000 TCR beta sequences with HLA alleles at 0.05 false discovery rate. From TCR beta sequences, most subjects' HLA-A and HLA-B alleles were reportedly predicted accurately. TCR sequences were mostly rare, though some public TCRs occurred in many donors. An assumption of roughly uniform sequencing depth across donors underlay the presence/absence analyses.

On this clone: Antigen: not known.

The CDR3 contains 14 residues. The V gene lost 2 bases and the J gene lost 0 bases, with 7 bases spanning the gap. Germline V gene lookup returns CDR1 SEHNR and CDR2 FQNEAQ (reference sequence). Primers for the PCR totalled 60 Vbeta and 13 Jbeta. Libraries were prepared by immunoSEQ multiplex PCR; TCRdb keeps only in-frame clonotypes and omits some of them. Of under 200,000 clones listed, 75% to 90% are singletons. The specimen sequenced was PBMCs. This sequence joins TRBV7-9 and TRBJ2-5; D call uncertain. The TCR was taken from a human donor in good health. CDR3: CASSLNRNQETQYF. Here the CDR3 DNA reads TGTGCCAGCAGCTTAAACAGAAACCAAGAGACCCAGTACTTC.